These 9 T cell receptor beta chains originate from one sample sequenced in a study of cytomegalovirus exposure and HLA in healthy donors (dated by TCRdb to the late 2010s). The library was produced with the immunoSEQ multiplex PCR assay. A mixture of 60 forward primers for TCR Vbeta segments and 13 reverse primers for TCR Jbeta segments was used in the multiplex PCR. As stored in TCRdb, this immuneACCESS dataset retains in-frame rearrangements with V and J assigned. A fraction of the clones does not appear; measured against another copy, unresolved V genes explain less than half of the discrepancy, and the remainder lacks a known reason. Within this sample are under 130,000 clones, with 80% to 85% of them counted one time only. The ten most abundant clones make up around 6.9% of the sample. Sample: PBMCs. These receptors all come from a man aged 30 to 39 in good health and CMV-seropositive.

The sample holds a few counts of this clone. J is TRBJ2-1 and V is TRBV9, with D perhaps TRBD2 (6 bases). The CDR3 loop spans 15 amino acids. Germline lookup yields CDR1 SGDLS and CDR2 YYNGEE. Trimming left V 1 base short and J 7 bases short, with 15 bases between. Written as DNA, the CDR3 is TGTGCCAGCAGCGTATTGGGGGACTTATATAATGAGCAGTTCTTC. Protein sequence: CASSVLGDLYNEQFF.

The rearrangement uses TRBV7-9 and TRBJ2-2; D is unclear. The CDR3 sequence is 13 residues long. Germline values: CDR1 SEHNR, CDR2 FQNEAQ (reference sequence). Between the trimmed V and J ends, which lost 5 bases and 3 bases, there was a span of 7 bases. This CDR3 is CASSPPDTGELFF. The CDR3 DNA sequence: TGTGCCAGCAGCCCACCAGACACCGGGGAGCTGTTTTTT.

In nucleotides, the CDR3 is TGTGCCTGGAGACAGGGGGCAGGTCAGCCCCAGCATTTT. Translating it yields CAWRQGAGQPQHF. The rearrangement uses TRBV30 and TRBJ1-5; TRBD1 matches at 9 bases. V gave up 3 bases and J gave up 6 bases; unmatched junction bases: 3. Germline lookup yields CDR1 GTSNPN and CDR2 SVGIG (reference sequence). CDR3 length equals 13 residues.

The CDR3 DNA is TGTGCCAGCAGCCCCCGGACAGGAAATTCACCCCTCCACTTT. This codes for CASSPRTGNSPLHF. The V gene is TRBV11-2, the J gene TRBJ1-6; 7 nucleotides line up with TRBD1. This CDR3 spans 14 amino acids. The V gene's germline CDR1 is SGHAT and CDR2 FQNNGV. The V and J ends lost 5 bases and 7 bases, in that order; junction bases with no gene match: 5.

The V and J genes are TRBV4-3 and TRBJ2-1; 7 bases line up with TRBD2. J gave up 7 bases and V 0 bases, and 15 bases lay outside the gene matches. CDR1 and CDR2 from the germline V gene are LGHNA and YSLEER. The CDR3 extends over 18 amino acids. Here the CDR3 reads CASSQEGLWSGAQNEQFF. CDR3 sequence (DNA): TGCGCCAGCAGCCAAGAAGGTCTTTGGAGCGGGGCTCAGAATGAGCAGTTCTTC.

The J gene is TRBJ2-7, the V gene TRBV7-2; D is perhaps TRBD2 (6 bases). Trimming left V 1 base short and J 5 bases short, with 9 bases between. The V gene's germline CDR1 is SGHTA and CDR2 FQGNSA. The CDR3 has 13 amino acids. The CDR3 region is CASSLVSGDEQYF. The CDR3 region has the DNA TGTGCCAGCAGCTTAGTCTCGGGGGACGAGCAGTACTTC.

The genes are TRBV10-3 and TRBJ1-3; weak D call: TRBD1 (5 bases). Trimming shortened V by 0 bases and J by 8 bases, and 11 bases separated the two germline ends. Germline V lookup: CDR1 ENHRY, CDR2 SYGVKD. This CDR3 is built from 14 residues. Here the CDR3 reads CAISESRDRHTIYF. As DNA, the CDR3 is TGTGCCATCAGTGAGTCGAGAGACAGACACACCATATATTTT.

This chain uses TRBV7-8 with TRBJ2-1, with 9 positions matching TRBD1. In germline, CDR1 is SGHVS, CDR2 FQNEAQ. V lost 6 bases and J lost 5; bases outside the gene matches: 8. The CDR3 extends over 15 amino acids. In nucleotides, the CDR3 is TGTGCCAGCAGTCGAGGGACAGGGACAGACAATGAGCAGTTCTTC. It is translated as CASSRGTGTDNEQFF.

The chain joins TRBV7-2 to TRBJ1-5; TRBD1 matches 7 bases. Trimming cost V 5 bases and J 4 bases; bases outside gene matches: 8. CDR1 and CDR2 from the germline V gene are SGHTA and FQGNSA. The CDR3 is 15 amino acids. Written as DNA, the CDR3 is TGTGCCAGCAGCCCTCGACAGGGCTCTAATCAGCCCCAGCATTTT. This translates into CASSPRQGSNQPQHF.